This T cell receptor beta chain was observed in a study of spatial heterogeneity in lung cancer. Broader study findings: Resection saw ubiquitous expanded tumor TCRs appear in blood more than follow-up did.

Time point in this sample: sample taken at primary tumor resection. Patients with untreated early-stage non-small cell lung cancer, numbering around 72, were the donors. No cell sorting; template was whole RNA from tumor, lung tissue or PBMC. Concerning this clonotype itself: Its antigen remains unknown.

TCRdb re-called the 5' RACE reads through MiXCR, storing one row per CDR3 protein. The repertoire includes 45,000 to 55,000 distinct CDR3 sequences, less than 6% of them detected once, and 11% sits in the top ten. The V and J ends lost 7 bases and 4 bases respectively, with 17 bases between them. Looked up from germline, CDR1 is SGHAT and CDR2 is FQNNGV. CDR3 length: 14 residues. The sample was PBMCs, taken at surgery. This chain joins TRBV11-2 and TRBJ2-7; D not certain. This receptor was taken from a male donor with early-stage non-small cell lung cancer. The CDR3: CASTRSQYPYEQYF. CDR3 sequence (DNA): TGTGCCAGCACCCGGTCCCAGTACCCGTACGAGCAGTACTTC.